This T cell receptor (beta chain) was sequenced for a study of T cell changes during pregnancy in multiple sclerosis (dated by TCRdb to between 2019 and 2020). Regarding the research as a whole: The study looked at changes in the T cell repertoire across pregnancy in women with multiple sclerosis.

Turning to this clone: What antigen it recognizes has not been identified. No base quality values were provided; no much bigger clone lies one nucleotide off.

Library preparation used the immunoSEQ multiplex PCR assay. Entries here come from immuneACCESS through TCRdb and include only in-frame sequences with V and J called. Some clones fail to appear in such tables; in the studies checked, an unresolved V gene covers under half of the shortfall, and the cause of the remainder is unknown. This sample holds tens of thousands of clones; approximately 87% were observed only once. The ten largest clones capture approximately 5% of the sample. Counted from cysteine to phenylalanine, this CDR3 has 17 amino acids. Only the CDR3 portion is preserved as DNA: 51 bases, with reading frame beginning at the first base. As encoded in the germline V gene, CDR1 is ENHRY while CDR2 is SYGVKD. V and J are trimmed by 6 bases and 6 bases, and the gene matches miss 13 bases of the junction.

Material for sequencing was peripheral blood from another person, used as feeder cells. This receptor was obtained from a human donor whose cells served as feeder cells for cultures in a pregnancy study. The V and J segments used are TRBV10-3 and TRBJ1-3; TRBD1 lines up with 11 middle nucleotides. The nucleotides are TGTGCCATCAGGAGCCCTCCCGGGACAGGGGGGGAAAACACCATATATTTT. Its protein reads: CAIRSPPGTGGENTIYF.